Included here is one TCR beta chain sequence, with context. Its antigen is unidentified. The libraries of TRB cDNA were constructed through 5' RACE using UMI labels. One entry per CDR3 protein, without DNA, is what TCRdb gives after re-calling the 5' RACE reads. The table for this sample gives around 80,000 distinct CDR3 sequences. The entry originates in a study of CXCR3-negative and CXCR3-positive naive CD8 T cells. Whole-study findings and limits: Relative to CXCR3-negative naive cells, CXCR3-positive naive cells had more hydrophobic TRB CDR3s.

The CDR3 length is 14 residues. Germline-derived CDR1 and CDR2 are MDHEN and SYDVKM. The sequencing sample was made of naive CXCR3+ CD8+ T cells from blood. Documented subset: CD45RO-CCR7+CD27+CD95- naive CD8+ T cells expressing CXCR3 (TNR3+). The source is a human donor in good health. Some clones in this sample may be carry-over from other donors' samples. V and J are TRBV28 and TRBJ2-1; as DNA is missing, the TRBD1 call by TCRdb cannot be tested. The CDR3 sequence: CASSLVGVRNEQFF.